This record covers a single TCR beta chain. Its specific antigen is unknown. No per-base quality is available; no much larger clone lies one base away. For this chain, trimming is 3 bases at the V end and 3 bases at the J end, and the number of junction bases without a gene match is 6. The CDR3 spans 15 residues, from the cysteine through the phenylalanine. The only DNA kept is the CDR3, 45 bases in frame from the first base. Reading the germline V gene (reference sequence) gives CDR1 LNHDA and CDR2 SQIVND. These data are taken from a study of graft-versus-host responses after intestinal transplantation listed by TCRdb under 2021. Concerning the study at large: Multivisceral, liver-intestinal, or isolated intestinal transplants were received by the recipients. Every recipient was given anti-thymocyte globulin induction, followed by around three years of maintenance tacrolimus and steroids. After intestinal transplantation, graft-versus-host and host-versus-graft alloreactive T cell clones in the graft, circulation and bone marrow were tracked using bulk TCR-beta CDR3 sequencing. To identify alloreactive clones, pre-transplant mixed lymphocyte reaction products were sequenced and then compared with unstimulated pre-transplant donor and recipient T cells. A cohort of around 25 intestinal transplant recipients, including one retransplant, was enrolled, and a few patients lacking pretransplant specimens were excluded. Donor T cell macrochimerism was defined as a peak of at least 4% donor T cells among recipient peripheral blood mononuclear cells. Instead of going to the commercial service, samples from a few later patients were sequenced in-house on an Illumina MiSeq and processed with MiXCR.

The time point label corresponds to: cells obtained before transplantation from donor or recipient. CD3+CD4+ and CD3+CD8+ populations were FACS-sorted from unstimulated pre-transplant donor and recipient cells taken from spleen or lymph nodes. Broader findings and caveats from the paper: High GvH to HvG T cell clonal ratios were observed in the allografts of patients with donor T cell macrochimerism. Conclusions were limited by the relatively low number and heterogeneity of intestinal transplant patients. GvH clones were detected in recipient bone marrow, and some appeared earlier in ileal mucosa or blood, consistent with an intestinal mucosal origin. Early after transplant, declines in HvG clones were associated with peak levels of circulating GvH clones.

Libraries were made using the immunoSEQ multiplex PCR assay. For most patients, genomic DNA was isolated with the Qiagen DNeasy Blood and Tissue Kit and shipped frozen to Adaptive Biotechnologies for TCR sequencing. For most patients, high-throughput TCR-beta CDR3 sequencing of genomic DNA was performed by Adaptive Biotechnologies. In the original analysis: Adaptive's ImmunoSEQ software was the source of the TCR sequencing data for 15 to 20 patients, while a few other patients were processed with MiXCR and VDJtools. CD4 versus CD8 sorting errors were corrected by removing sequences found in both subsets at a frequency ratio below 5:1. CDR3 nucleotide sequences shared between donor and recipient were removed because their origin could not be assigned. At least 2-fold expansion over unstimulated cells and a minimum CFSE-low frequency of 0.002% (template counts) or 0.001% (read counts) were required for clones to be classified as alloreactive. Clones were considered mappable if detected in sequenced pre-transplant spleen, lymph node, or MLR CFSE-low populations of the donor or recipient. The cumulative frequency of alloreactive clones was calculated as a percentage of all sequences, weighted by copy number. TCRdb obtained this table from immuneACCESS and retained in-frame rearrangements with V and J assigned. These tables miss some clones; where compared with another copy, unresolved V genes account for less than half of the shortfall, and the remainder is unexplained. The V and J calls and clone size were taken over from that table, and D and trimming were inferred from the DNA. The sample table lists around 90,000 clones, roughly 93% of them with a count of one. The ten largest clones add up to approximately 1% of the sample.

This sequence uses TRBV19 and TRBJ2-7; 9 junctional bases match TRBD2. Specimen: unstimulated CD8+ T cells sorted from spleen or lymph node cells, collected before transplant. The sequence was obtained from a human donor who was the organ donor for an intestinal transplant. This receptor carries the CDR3 CASSIVLAGYYEQYF. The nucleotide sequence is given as TGTGCCAGTAGTATCGTACTAGCGGGTTACTACGAGCAGTACTTC.